The 12 T cell receptor beta chains presented below share a single source sample, sequenced in a study of molecular identifiers for immune sequencing clone quantification. TCRdb passed the PCR reads through MiXCR, listing each CDR3 protein once. Of about 32,000 distinct CDR3 sequences listed, about a fifth are singletons. The sample was naive CD8+ T cells from blood, with Jurkat cell RNA spiked in. Noted subset: FACS-sorted CD8+CD4-CCR7+CD45RA+ naive T cells. The receptors were sampled from a human donor in good health. Some libraries in this study had Jurkat cell RNA spiked in.

This clonotype is categorized as medium-sized. The V gene is TRBV7-9, the J gene TRBJ2-2; a weak D match, TRBD2 (5 bases). Trimming shortened V by 3 bases and J by 3 bases, and 11 bases separated the two germline ends. The CDR3 is made up of 15 amino acids. Germline V CDR1 and CDR2: SEHNR, FQNEAQ (reference sequence). CDR3 in DNA: TGTGCCAGCAGCTTTACCCGGACTTACACCGGGGAGCTGTTTTTT. Its protein product is CASSFTRTYTGELFF.

Only a few counts were recorded for this clonotype. This may be a read error, as it is one base from a much larger clone. The V gene is TRBV28, the J gene TRBJ1-5, with D unresolved. Per germline, CDR1 MDHEN and CDR2 SYDVKM. CDR3 length: 16 amino acids. CDR3 in DNA: TGTACCAGCAGGCATTACTCCGAGGGTTACAGCCAGCCCCAGCATTTT. Its protein product is CTSRHYSEGYSQPQHF.

This clonotype has ten or more counts. The chain has TRBV5-6 and TRBJ2-1; D remains unclear. The CDR3 has 12 amino acids. Trimming pared 1 base from V and 10 bases from J, leaving 9 bases between. CDR1 is SGHDT and CDR2 is YYEEEE in the germline V gene. CDR3 loop: CASSLIPREQFF. In DNA form, the CDR3 reads TGTGCCAGCAGCTTGATCCCACGAGAGCAGTTCTTC.

This clonotype has a handful of counts. The gene calls are TRBV6-5 and TRBJ2-1; no firm D call. The germline V gene has CDR1 MNHEY and CDR2 SVGAGI. CDR3 length: 12 amino acids. V lost 1 base and J 7 bases, leaving 5 bases between the germline ends. The CDR3 DNA is TGTGCCAGCAGTTACTATGGAAATGAGCAGTTCTTC. This gives the protein CASSYYGNEQFF.

This clonotype has at least ten counts. The V gene is TRBV13, the J gene TRBJ2-7, with 13 nucleotides matching TRBD2. V trimming: 5 bases; J trimming: 7 bases; junction bases outside the gene matches: 14. Germline CDR1 PRHDT, CDR2 FYEKMQ (reference sequence). This CDR3 has 17 amino acids. The CDR3 DNA sequence: TGTGCCAGCAGCGCCCGGACTAGCGGGAGTCCCACGGTTGAGCAGTACTTC. It is translated as CASSARTSGSPTVEQYF.

This clonotype has just a few counts. The chain is built from TRBV12-3 or TRBV12-4 and TRBJ2-7; D uncertain. The CDR3 length is 12 residues. V lost 1 base to trimming and J lost 11 bases, with 12 bases between them. The CDR3 nucleotides are TGTGCCAGCAGTTTAGAATCGATGTTCAAGTACTTC. It translates to CASSLESMFKYF.

This clonotype was recorded many times. The V gene is TRBV27, the J gene TRBJ1-2; 10 positions agree with TRBD1. Losses at the gene ends were 7 bases for V and 4 bases for J; bases not matched to a gene: 9. This CDR3 comprises 15 residues. Germline V gene lookup returns CDR1 MNHEY and CDR2 SMNVEV (reference sequence). The CDR3, as DNA: TGTGCCAGCATCGGAGGGACAGGGGACGGCTATGGCTACACCTTC. Translating it yields CASIGGTGDGYGYTF.

This clonotype was recorded at least ten times. The chain combines TRBV14 with TRBJ2-5; D is unresolved. Looked up from germline, CDR1 is SGHDN and CDR2 is FVKESK. The CDR3 contains 13 residues. Trimming removed 1 base at V and 5 bases at J, with 8 bases between. The CDR3 protein is CASSQGGSETQYF. The DNA for the CDR3 is TGTGCCAGCAGCCAAGGCGGATCTGAGACCCAGTACTTC.

This clonotype showed up just a few times. A junction boundary mismatches the germline segment, possibly from a read error. The chain couples TRBV6-5 to TRBJ2-1; 9 nucleotides align to TRBD2. Germline V gives CDR1 MNHEY, CDR2 SVGAGI. CDR3 length: 14 residues. The CDR3 is CASSRGTSYNEQFF. The CDR3 DNA sequence: TGTGCCAGCAGTCGAGGGACTAGCTACAACGAGCAGTTCTTC.

This clonotype occurred a few times. This sequence may be a read error, since a much larger clone differs from it by one base. Lacking the conserved final phenylalanine or tryptophan, this CDR3 likely reflects a read error. V is TRBV6-6 and J is TRBJ1-5, with 9 bases lining up with TRBD1. The CDR3 loop spans 14 amino acids. Trimming at V came to 8 bases and at J to 1 base, leaving 3 bases not matched to a gene. The germline gives CDR1 MNHNY, CDR2 SVGAGI (reference sequence). The CDR3 spells CASVGTGSNQPQHL. CDR3 nucleotides: TGTGCCAGCGTTGGGACAGGGAGCAATCAGCCCCAGCATCTT.

At least ten counts were recorded for this clonotype. This rearrangement joins TRBV20-1 to TRBJ2-1; D is perhaps TRBD2 (6 bases). This CDR3 is 13 amino acids long. The V gene lost 0 bases and the J gene lost 8 bases, with 11 bases spanning the gap. CDR1 and CDR2 from the germline V gene are DFQATT and SNEGSKA (reference sequence). The CDR3 nucleotides are TGCAGTGCTAGAGATCTTAGCGGCGATGAGCAGTTCTTC. It encodes CSARDLSGDEQFF.

This clonotype was counted only a few times. J is TRBJ1-3 and V is TRBV7-2; the D gene is possibly TRBD1 (5 bases). Trimming removed 3 bases at V and 0 bases at J, with 9 bases between. Germline CDR1 SGHTA, CDR2 FQGNSA. This CDR3 has 15 amino acids. CDR3 sequence: CASSFDSYSGNTIYF. DNA of the CDR3: TGTGCCAGCAGCTTCGACAGTTACTCTGGAAACACCATATATTTT.